This TCR beta chain was captured in a study of shared clonotypes between healthy human individuals. The overall study: Per donor, three plates held CD4 naive cells, three held CD4 memory, two held CD8 naive and one held CD8 memory. Study-level results: In several donors, roughly 5.2% of naive CD4 clonotypes appeared in common.

CDR1 is ENHRY, CDR2 SYGVKD, per germline. Trimming pared 7 bases from V and 5 bases from J, leaving 18 bases between. The CDR3 loop spans 15 amino acids. About this clone itself: Its antigen is unknown.

This table comes from immunoSEQ multiplex PCR, and its TCRdb copy is limited to in-frame clones, with some not included. Of just over 2,000,000 clones listed, over 85% are singletons. V usage is TRBV10-3 and J usage is TRBJ2-1, with D possibly matching TRBD2 (6 bases). Source material: naive CD4+ T cells sorted from blood. As for subset: CD45RA+ positively selected. The receptor was derived from a man aged 18 to 29 in good health. The CDR3 loop reads CAIKGEGGTHNEQFF. The CDR3 DNA reads as TGTGCCATCAAGGGAGAAGGCGGGACCCACAATGAGCAGTTCTTC.